A single sample is the source of the 18 T cell receptor beta chains below, sequenced in a study of long-term antiretroviral therapy in people with HIV. Version v3.0 of the immunoSEQ assay was performed at survey level. The data were produced by immunoSEQ multiplex PCR, yet TCRdb's version contains in-frame clones alone and is incomplete. The repertoire holds more than 15,000 clones, with 94% as singletons. The sample in question was unsorted PBMCs, obtained 6 to 6.5 years after starting antiretroviral therapy. The receptors were gathered from a woman aged 45-59 years with HIV.

The chain is built from TRBV6-4 and TRBJ1-5; D remains ambiguous. The CDR3 covers 14 residues. Trimming left V 3 bases short and J 1 base short, with 7 bases between. Per the germline V gene, CDR1 is MRHNA and CDR2 is SNTAGT. CDR3 in amino acids: CASSEGSSNQPQHF. CDR3 nucleotides: TGTGCCAGCAGTGAAGGGAGCAGCAATCAGCCCCAGCATTTT.

The V and J genes are TRBV7-9 and TRBJ2-3; no firm D call. The CDR3 consists of 13 residues. The germline V and J ends were trimmed by 5 bases and 0 bases, with 6 bases remaining between them. Germline V lookup: CDR1 SEHNR, CDR2 FQNEAQ (reference sequence). The CDR3 DNA is TGTGCCAGCAGCGTCCCTAGCACAGATACGCAGTATTTT. Its translation: CASSVPSTDTQYF. Full variable domain (missing parts from reference TRBV7-9 and TRBJ2-3): DTGVSQNPRHKITKRGQNVTFRCDPISEHNRLYWYRQTLGQGPEFLTYFQNEAQLEKSRLLSDRFSAERPKGSFSTLEIQRTEQGDSAMYLCASSVPSTDTQYFGPGTRLTVL.

This clone showed up just once. The V gene is TRBV4-1, the J gene TRBJ2-5, with D possibly TRBD1 on 5 matching bases. The V and J ends lost 0 bases and 7 bases respectively, with 15 bases between them. The CDR3 extends over 15 amino acids. Germline CDR1 reads MGHRA; CDR2 reads YSYEKL. The CDR3 DNA reads as TGCGCCAGCAGCCAAGAGGCTGGGTTTCAGGGGACCCAGTACTTC. Amino acids: CASSQEAGFQGTQYF.

The chain is built from TRBV10-3 and TRBJ2-7; TRBD1 matches at 9 bases. J was trimmed by 0 bases and V by 7 bases; bases with no gene match: 4. Per germline, CDR1 ENHRY and CDR2 SYGVKD. The CDR3 has 14 residues. As DNA, the CDR3 is TGTGCCATCAAAGGGACAGGGTACTCCTACGAGCAGTACTTC. Translation gives CAIKGTGYSYEQYF.

The V and J genes are TRBV4-3 and TRBJ2-3, with D maybe TRBD2 (6 bases). CDR1 is LGHNA and CDR2 is YSLEER in the germline V gene. The CDR3 is 16 amino acids. V shed 8 bases and J shed 0 bases, with 18 bases lying between them. In DNA form, the CDR3 reads TGCGCCAGCCTTCCGGGACTCCTCTATAGCACAGATACGCAGTATTTT. Translated: CASLPGLLYSTDTQYF.

The chain couples TRBV6-5 to TRBJ2-2; D unresolved. Trimming took off 0 bases at V and 5 bases at J, with 4 bases between the two ends. The CDR3 is 13 amino acids. Germline-derived CDR1 and CDR2 are MNHEY and SVGAGI. In nucleotides, the CDR3 is TGTGCCAGCAGTTACTCCCAAACCGGGGAGCTGTTTTTT. Its protein product is CASSYSQTGELFF.

The chain recombines TRBV5-4 with TRBJ1-1, with D uncertain. V was cut by 3 bases and J by 7 bases, with 13 bases left in between. CDR1 SGHNT and CDR2 YYREEE come from the germline V gene (reference sequence). The CDR3 has 13 residues. The CDR3 DNA reads TGTGCCAGCAGCTGGCCGGAGGGTAATGAAGCTTTCTTT. The encoded protein is CASSWPEGNEAFF.

This rearrangement joins TRBV7-9 to TRBJ2-7; D may be TRBD1 or TRBD2 (5 bases each). This CDR3 is 15 amino acids long. Deletions cut 2 bases from V and 3 bases from J, with 14 bases between. Germline V gene lookup returns CDR1 SEHNR and CDR2 FQNEAQ (reference sequence). The DNA of the CDR3 is TGTGCCAGCAGCTTAAGTTCACGGGGCTACTACGAGCAGTACTTC. This translates into CASSLSSRGYYEQYF.

The chain joins TRBV13 to TRBJ1-6; 7 bases are a match to TRBD1. After removal of 6 bases from V and 8 bases from J, the junction contained 10 bases not matched to a gene. Per the germline V gene, CDR1 is PRHDT and CDR2 is FYEKMQ (reference sequence). This CDR3 region has 15 residues. This CDR3 reads CASRRRGGADSPLHF. As DNA, the CDR3 is TGTGCCAGCAGGCGGAGAGGGGGCGCGGATTCACCCCTCCACTTT.

Only a few counts were recorded for this clone. This chain links TRBV25-1 with TRBJ2-3; 10 nucleotides align to TRBD2. CDR3 length equals 17 residues. Trimming took 4 bases from V and 2 from J; bases not matched to a gene: 9. The germline V gene has CDR1 MGHDK and CDR2 SYGVNS. This chain's CDR3 is CASSAILAGVHTDTQYF. DNA for the CDR3: TGTGCCAGCAGTGCAATTCTAGCGGGAGTTCACACAGATACGCAGTATTTT.

This CDR3 reads CASSLSTGTGAGEAFF. DNA of the CDR3: TGTGCCAGCAGCTTGAGCACAGGGACAGGGGCCGGTGAAGCTTTCTTT. The V call is TRBV5-6, the J call TRBJ1-1, with 10 bases that match TRBD1. The CDR3 has 16 residues. J lost 7 bases, V lost 1 base, and 10 bases had no gene match. Germline V lookup: CDR1 SGHDT, CDR2 YYEEEE.

This chain joins TRBV6-5 and TRBJ1-2; the D gene is possibly TRBD1 (6 bases). Germline V lookup: CDR1 MNHEY, CDR2 SVGAGI. Trimming stripped 6 bases from V and 7 bases from J, with 18 bases between. The CDR3 consists of 14 residues. Here the CDR3 DNA reads TGTGCCAGCAGCTACCCCCAGGGGCGAGGTGGCTACACCTTC. It yields the protein CASSYPQGRGGYTF.

The chain combines TRBV2 with TRBJ1-5; no clear D gene. Trimming stripped 4 bases from V and 9 bases from J, with 10 bases between. The CDR3 has 12 amino acids. The germline V gene encodes CDR1 SNHLY and CDR2 FYNNEI. The CDR3 region has the DNA TGTGCCAGCAGTGGTTTCGAAGGGCCCCAGCATTTT. Its translation is CASSGFEGPQHF.

In nucleotides, the CDR3 is TGCGCCAGCAGCCAAGGCCCCCGCACAGATACGCAGTATTTT. Translated, it gives CASSQGPRTDTQYF. The chain recombines TRBV4-1 with TRBJ2-3; D is unclear. Germline CDR1 MGHRA, CDR2 YSYEKL. This CDR3 region has 14 residues. Trimming stripped 1 base from V and 1 base from J, with 6 bases between.

The chain uses TRBV10-3 and TRBJ2-2, with unresolved D. This CDR3 has 14 amino acids. CDR1 and CDR2 from the germline V gene are ENHRY and SYGVKD. The V gene lost 2 bases and the J gene lost 2 bases, with 6 bases spanning the gap. In nucleotides, the CDR3 is TGTGCCATCAGTGAGGAGTTTAACACCGGGGAGCTGTTTTTT. Its protein product is CAISEEFNTGELFF.

The J gene is TRBJ2-7, the V gene TRBV10-1; TRBD2 aligns across 8 bases. V shed 4 bases, J shed 2 bases, and the junction held 4 bases outside the gene matches. Germline values: CDR1 WNHNN, CDR2 SYGVQD (reference sequence). This CDR3 region has 14 residues. CDR3 bases: TGCGCCAGCAGTGTAGCGGGAACCCCCTACGAGCAGTACTTC. It yields the protein CASSVAGTPYEQYF.

In its sample, this clone was seen once. The chain couples TRBV19 to TRBJ1-2, with D tentatively TRBD1 (5 bases). The V end lost 6 bases, the J end lost 0 bases, and 8 bases lay between the germline ends. This CDR3 is built from 13 residues. The germline CDR1 and CDR2 sequences are LNHDA and SQIVND (reference sequence). In DNA, the CDR3 is TGTGCCAGTAGACGGGACTCTAACTATGGCTACACCTTC. The encoded protein is CASRRDSNYGYTF.

The chain recombines TRBV11-2 with TRBJ2-7; maybe TRBD1 (5 bases). Trimming took 5 bases from V and 2 from J, leaving 13 bases between them. The length of the CDR3 is 14 residues. Germline CDR1 SGHAT, CDR2 FQNNGV. For the CDR3, the DNA is TGTGCCAGCAGCCCCTGGGGCACCACCTACGAGCAGTACTTC. Its translation: CASSPWGTTYEQYF.